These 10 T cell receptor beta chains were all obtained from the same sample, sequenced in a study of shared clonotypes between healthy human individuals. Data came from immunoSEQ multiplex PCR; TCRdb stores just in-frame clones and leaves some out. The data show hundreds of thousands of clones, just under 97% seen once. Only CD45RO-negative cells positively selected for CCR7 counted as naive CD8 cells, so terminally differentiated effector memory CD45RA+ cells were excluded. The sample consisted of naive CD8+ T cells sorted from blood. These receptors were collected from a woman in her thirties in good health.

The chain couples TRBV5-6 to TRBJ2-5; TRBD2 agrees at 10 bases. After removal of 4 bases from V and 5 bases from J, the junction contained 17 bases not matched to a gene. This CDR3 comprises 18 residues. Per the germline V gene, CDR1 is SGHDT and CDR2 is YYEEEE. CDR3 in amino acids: CASSGGLALSVIEETQYF. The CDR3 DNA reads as TGTGCCAGCAGCGGGGGACTAGCGCTTTCCGTGATCGAGGAGACCCAGTACTTC.

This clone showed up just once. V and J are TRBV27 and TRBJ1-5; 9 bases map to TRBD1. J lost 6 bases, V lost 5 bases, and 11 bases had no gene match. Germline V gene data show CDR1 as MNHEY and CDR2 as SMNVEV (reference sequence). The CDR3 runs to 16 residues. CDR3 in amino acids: CASSPRDRGKFQPQHF. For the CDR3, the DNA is TGTGCCAGCAGTCCCCGCGACAGGGGGAAATTTCAGCCCCAGCATTTT.

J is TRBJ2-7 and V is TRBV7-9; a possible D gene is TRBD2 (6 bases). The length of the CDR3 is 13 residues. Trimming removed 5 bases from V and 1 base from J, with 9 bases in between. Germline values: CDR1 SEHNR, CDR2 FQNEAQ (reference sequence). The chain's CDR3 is CASSPTRSYEQYF. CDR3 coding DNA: TGTGCCAGCAGCCCGACTAGATCCTACGAGCAGTACTTC.

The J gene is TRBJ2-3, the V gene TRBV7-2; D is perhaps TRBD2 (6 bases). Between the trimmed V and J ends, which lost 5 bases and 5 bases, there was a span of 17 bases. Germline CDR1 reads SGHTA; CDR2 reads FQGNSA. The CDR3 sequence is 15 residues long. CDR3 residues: CASSLGTAVLDTQYF. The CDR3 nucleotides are TGTGCCAGCAGCCTCGGGACTGCTGTTTTAGATACGCAGTATTTT.

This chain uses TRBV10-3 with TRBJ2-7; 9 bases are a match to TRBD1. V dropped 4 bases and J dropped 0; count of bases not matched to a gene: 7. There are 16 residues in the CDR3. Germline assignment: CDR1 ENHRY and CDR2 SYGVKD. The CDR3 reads CAISAVGQGNSYEQYF. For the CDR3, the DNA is TGTGCCATCAGTGCGGTGGGACAGGGAAACTCCTACGAGCAGTACTTC.

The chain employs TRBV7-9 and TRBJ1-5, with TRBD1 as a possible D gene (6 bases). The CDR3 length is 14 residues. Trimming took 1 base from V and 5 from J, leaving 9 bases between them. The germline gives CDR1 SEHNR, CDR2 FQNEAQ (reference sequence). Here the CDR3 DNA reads TGTGCCAGCAGCTTAGGTGGGGGGCATCAGCCCCAGCATTTT. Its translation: CASSLGGGHQPQHF.

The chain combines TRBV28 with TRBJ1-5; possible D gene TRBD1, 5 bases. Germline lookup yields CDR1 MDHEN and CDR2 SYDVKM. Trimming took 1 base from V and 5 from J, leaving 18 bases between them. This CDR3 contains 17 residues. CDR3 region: CASSLFGGEGFDQPQHF. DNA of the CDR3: TGTGCCAGCAGTTTATTTGGGGGGGAGGGCTTCGATCAGCCCCAGCATTTT.

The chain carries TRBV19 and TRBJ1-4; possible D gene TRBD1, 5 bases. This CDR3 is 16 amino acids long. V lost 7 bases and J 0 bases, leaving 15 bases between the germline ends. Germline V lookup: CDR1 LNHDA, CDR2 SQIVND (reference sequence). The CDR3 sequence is CASNTGTVATNEKLFF. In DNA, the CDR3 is TGTGCCAGTAACACCGGGACCGTCGCAACTAATGAAAAACTGTTTTTT.

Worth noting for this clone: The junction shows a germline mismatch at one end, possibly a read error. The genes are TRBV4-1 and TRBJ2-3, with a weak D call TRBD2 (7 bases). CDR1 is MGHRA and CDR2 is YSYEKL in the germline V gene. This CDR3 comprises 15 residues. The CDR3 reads CASSQVPGGTDTLYF. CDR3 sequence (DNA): TGCGCCAGCAGCCAAGTCCCGGGGGGCACAGATACGCTGTATTTT.

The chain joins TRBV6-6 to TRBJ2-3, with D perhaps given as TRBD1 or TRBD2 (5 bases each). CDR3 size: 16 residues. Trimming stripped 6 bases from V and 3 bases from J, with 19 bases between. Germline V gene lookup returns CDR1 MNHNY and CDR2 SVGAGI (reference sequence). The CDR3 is CASSRWEAGATDTQYF. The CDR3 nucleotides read TGTGCCAGCAGCCGTTGGGAAGCCGGGGCGACAGATACGCAGTATTTT.